These 26 T cell receptor beta chains share one sample of origin, sequenced in a study of blood T cell repertoires in COVID-19. The repertoire was sequenced with immunoSEQ multiplex PCR; TCRdb's copy has only in-frame clones and lacks some. The data show 170,000 or so clones, with approximately 81% seen just once and 13% to 15% held by the top ten. Sequences were obtained from peripheral blood. The receptors shown here come from a young man with active or convalescent COVID-19.

This chain connects TRBV7-8 to TRBJ1-5, with TRBD1 identical over 8 bases. Germline V gene data show CDR1 as SGHVS and CDR2 as FQNEAQ. Trimming took 4 bases from V and 0 from J; bases not matched to a gene: 5. This CDR3 region has 16 residues. The CDR3 region has the DNA TGTGCCAGCAGCTCCTCCGGACAGGGTAGCAATCAGCCCCAGCATTTT. Translated, it gives CASSSSGQGSNQPQHF.

The chain couples TRBV6-2 or TRBV6-3 to TRBJ2-5; 7 positions match TRBD2. The germline V gene encodes CDR1 MNHEY and CDR2 SVGEGT. Trimming at V came to 6 bases and at J to 5 bases, leaving 12 bases not matched to a gene. The CDR3 loop spans 15 amino acids. The CDR3 spells CASSPSGRIYETQYF. DNA for the CDR3: TGTGCCAGCAGCCCATCCGGGAGGATTTATGAGACCCAGTACTTC.

V is TRBV11-2 and J is TRBJ2-1; D is unresolved. Trimming pared 1 base from V and 0 bases from J, leaving 10 bases between. In germline, CDR1 is SGHAT, CDR2 FQNNGV. The CDR3 is 16 residues long. The CDR3 nucleotides are TGTGCCAGCAGCTTAGCCTCGGTTCTCTCCTACAATGAGCAGTTCTTC. Residues: CASSLASVLSYNEQFF.

The table lists this clone with a count of one. The chain carries TRBV7-2 and TRBJ2-7, with 9 bases lining up with TRBD2. V lost 4 bases, J lost 0 bases, and 4 bases stayed unmatched. The CDR3 runs 15 residues. Germline loops: CDR1 SGHTA, CDR2 FQGNSA. CDR3 bases: TGTGCCAGCAGCTCCCGACTAGCGGACTCCTACGAGCAGTACTTC. Translating gives CASSSRLADSYEQYF.

V gene TRBV2 combines with J gene TRBJ1-3; D is possibly TRBD1 (5 bases). The germline CDR1 and CDR2 sequences are SNHLY and FYNNEI. V lost 3 bases and J 0 bases, leaving 12 bases between the germline ends. This CDR3 is built from 16 residues. In DNA form, the CDR3 reads TGTGCCAGCAGTGACTCCAGGGCAATCTCTGGAAACACCATATATTTT. Its protein product is CASSDSRAISGNTIYF.

The chain combines TRBV6-2 or TRBV6-3 with TRBJ2-6; D uncertain. This CDR3 contains 15 residues. Germline loops: CDR1 MNHEY, CDR2 SVGEGT. Between the trimmed V and J ends, which lost 5 bases and 0 bases, there was a span of 8 bases. CDR3 region: CASSRLISGANVLTF. The CDR3 region has the DNA TGTGCCAGCAGTCGACTTATCTCTGGGGCCAACGTCCTGACTTTC.

V and J are TRBV7-9 and TRBJ1-2, with D maybe TRBD1 (5 bases). The V end lost 5 bases, the J end lost 8 bases, and 12 bases lay between the germline ends. CDR3 length: 12 residues. The germline gives CDR1 SEHNR, CDR2 FQNEAQ (reference sequence). The CDR3 DNA reads as TGTGCCAGCAGCACCTCAGGGTGGGGCTACACCTTC. It specifies CASSTSGWGYTF.

The CDR3 nucleotides are TGTGCCAGCACCCAGATGACAACCTCTGGGGCCAACGTCCTGACTTTC. Its translation is CASTQMTTSGANVLTF. This rearrangement joins TRBV3-1 (or the pseudogene TRBV3-2) to TRBJ2-6; D gene ambiguous. V lost 7 bases to trimming and J lost 0 bases, with 13 bases between them. Germline CDR1 and CDR2: LGHDT and YNNKEL (reference sequence). This CDR3 is built from 16 residues.

The J gene is TRBJ2-3, the V gene TRBV5-4; D may be TRBD2 (6 bases). Trimming cost V 9 bases and J 2 bases, with 13 bases left between them. Germline V gene data show CDR1 as SGHNT and CDR2 as YYREEE (reference sequence). The CDR3 length is 13 residues. DNA for the CDR3: TGTGCCACCACAACTAGCTACACAGATACGCAGTATTTT. Its translation is CATTTSYTDTQYF.

The chain's CDR3 is CASSLQGNEQFF. Written as DNA, the CDR3 is TGTGCCAGCAGCTTACAGGGCAATGAGCAGTTCTTC. This chain links TRBV5-4 with TRBJ2-1; D possibly corresponds to TRBD1 (6 bases). This CDR3 comprises 12 residues. Trimming shortened V by 2 bases and J by 6 bases, and 6 bases separated the two germline ends. Germline-derived CDR1 and CDR2 are SGHNT and YYREEE (reference sequence).

This clone was found a few times. J is TRBJ2-3 and V is TRBV5-4, with 16 bases lining up with TRBD2. The V and J ends lost 0 bases and 3 bases, in that order; junction bases with no gene match: 4. The length of the CDR3 is 18 residues. Germline lookup yields CDR1 SGHNT and CDR2 YYREEE (reference sequence). The CDR3 nucleotides are TGTGCCAGCAGCTTGGGGGGACTAGCGGGAGGGGTGACAGATACGCAGTATTTT. Its protein is CASSLGGLAGGVTDTQYF.

In this sample, this clone turned up a few times. The genes are TRBV5-1 and TRBJ2-7, with 10 bases fitting TRBD2. Germline trimming cut 2 bases from V and 5 bases from J; bases unmatched to any gene: 10. CDR3 length: 16 amino acids. CDR1 is SGHRS and CDR2 is YFSETQ in the germline V gene. CDR3 sequence reads: CASSLGLAEKRHEQYF. In nucleotides, the CDR3 is TGCGCCAGCAGCTTAGGACTAGCGGAGAAACGACACGAGCAGTACTTC.

V usage is TRBV7-3 and J usage is TRBJ2-1; the D gene is possibly TRBD2 (6 bases). Trimming shortened V by 3 bases and J by 6 bases, and 9 bases separated the two germline ends. This CDR3 has 13 amino acids. Per the germline V gene, CDR1 is SGHTA and CDR2 is FQGTGA. CDR3 coding DNA: TGTGCCAGCAGCTTGTTTAGCGGCAATGAGCAGTTCTTC. Protein: CASSLFSGNEQFF.

V gene TRBV19 combines with J gene TRBJ1-5; D gene ambiguous. Trimming left V 4 bases short and J 4 bases short, with 11 bases between. Germline V CDR1 and CDR2: LNHDA, SQIVND (reference sequence). The CDR3 loop spans 14 amino acids. The CDR3 DNA is TGTGCCAGTAGTACCCCTCAACTAAATCAGCCCCAGCATTTT. It yields the protein CASSTPQLNQPQHF.

V and J are TRBV7-9 and TRBJ1-2; TRBD1 aligns across 7 bases. The V and J ends lost 0 bases and 2 bases, in that order; junction bases with no gene match: 3. The CDR3 totals 15 residues. The germline V gene encodes CDR1 SEHNR and CDR2 FQNEAQ (reference sequence). CDR3 coding DNA: TGTGCCAGCAGCTTAGCCCAGGGGGAGAACTATGGCTACACCTTC. Translating gives CASSLAQGENYGYTF.

J is TRBJ1-4 and V is TRBV7-9, with 9 bases that match TRBD1. V shed 2 bases, J shed 6 bases, and the junction held 1 base outside the gene matches. The germline gives CDR1 SEHNR, CDR2 FQNEAQ (reference sequence). The CDR3 spans 14 residues. The CDR3, as DNA: TGTGCCAGCAGCTTAAGACAGGGGGATGAAAAACTGTTTTTT. Amino acid sequence: CASSLRQGDEKLFF.

The chain combines TRBV29-1 with TRBJ2-1; no clear D. Trimming left V 6 bases short and J 8 bases short, with 14 bases between. Per the germline V gene, CDR1 is SQVTM and CDR2 is ANQGSEA. The CDR3 is made up of 12 amino acids. The CDR3 region is CSVGGLVDEQFF. The CDR3 nucleotides are TGCAGCGTCGGTGGTTTGGTCGATGAGCAGTTCTTC.

This rearrangement joins TRBV19 to TRBJ1-6; D gene uncertain. Trimming left V 7 bases short and J 1 base short, with 11 bases between. CDR1 LNHDA and CDR2 SQIVND come from the germline V gene (reference sequence). CDR3 size: 15 residues. The CDR3 bases are TGTGCCAGTAACGAGGGCGAATCCTATAATTCACCCCTCCACTTT. Its protein product is CASNEGESYNSPLHF.

This rearrangement joins TRBV3-1 (or the pseudogene TRBV3-2) to TRBJ1-5; no definite D call. The CDR3 extends over 13 amino acids. V was pared by 1 base and J by 5 bases, with 6 bases between. The germline V gene encodes CDR1 LGHDT and CDR2 YNNKEL (reference sequence). The CDR3: CASSQGGYQPQHF. CDR3 DNA: TGTGCCAGCAGCCAAGGCGGGTATCAGCCCCAGCATTTT.

This chain connects TRBV21-1 to TRBJ2-7; the DNA was not compared with TRBD2, the D call given in the table. TRBV21-1 counts as a pseudogene. The CDR3 is 21 residues long. The CDR3: CASSKVPGFKFSGIIYYEQYF. The DNA of the CDR3 is TGTGCCAGCAGCAAAGTGCCGGGATTCAAGTTTAGCGGGATTATTTACTACGAGCAGTACTTC.

CDR3 residues: CASRTWDRGDYEQYF. The CDR3 DNA sequence: TGTGCCAGTCGGACGTGGGACAGGGGGGACTACGAGCAGTACTTC. The J gene is TRBJ2-7, the V gene TRBV19; 11 bases are shared with TRBD1. After removal of 8 bases from V and 3 bases from J, the junction contained 9 bases not matched to a gene. Germline V gene sequence: CDR1 LNHDA, CDR2 SQIVND (reference sequence). The CDR3 consists of 15 residues.

The chain links TRBV7-3 to TRBJ1-4, with 7 bases identical to TRBD1. Unmatched junction bases numbered 8, after V lost 6 bases and J lost 4 bases. The CDR3 extends over 15 amino acids. Germline loops: CDR1 SGHTA, CDR2 FQGTGA. CDR3 region: CASSLTGTVNEKLFF. For the CDR3, the DNA is TGTGCCAGCAGTTTGACCGGGACAGTTAATGAAAAACTGTTTTTT.

This chain links TRBV4-1 with TRBJ1-5; 8 nucleotides align to TRBD1. Trimming removed 8 bases from V and 6 bases from J; junction bases left unmatched: 9. This CDR3 contains 14 residues. In germline, CDR1 is MGHRA, CDR2 YSYEKL. The CDR3 loop reads CASARTGSFQPQHF. The CDR3 region has the DNA TGCGCCAGCGCTAGGACAGGGTCCTTTCAGCCCCAGCATTTT.

The chain carries TRBV7-8 and TRBJ1-2; TRBD1 aligns across 8 bases. CDR1 and CDR2 from the germline V gene are SGHVS and FQNEAQ. V shed 2 bases, J shed 7 bases, and the junction held 6 bases outside the gene matches. This CDR3 is 14 amino acids long. The CDR3 coding sequence is TGTGCCAGCAGCTTAAGCAGGGGGCAGGGTGGCTACACCTTC. Encoded protein: CASSLSRGQGGYTF.

The chain couples TRBV3-1 (or the pseudogene TRBV3-2) to TRBJ1-6; a possible D gene is TRBD1 (6 bases). This CDR3 comprises 14 residues. In germline, CDR1 is LGHDT, CDR2 YNNKEL (reference sequence). V shed 4 bases and J shed 5 bases, with 9 bases lying between them. The CDR3 region has the DNA TGTGCCAGCAGCCGGACAGCTGATAATTCACCCCTCCACTTT. Its protein product is CASSRTADNSPLHF.

CDR3 region: CASSLGLAGVITGELFF. As DNA, the CDR3 is TGTGCCAGCAGCCTCGGACTAGCGGGTGTTATCACCGGGGAGCTGTTTTTT. The chain couples TRBV3-1 (or the pseudogene TRBV3-2) to TRBJ2-2; 11 bases align to TRBD2. This CDR3 region has 17 residues. Germline-derived CDR1 and CDR2 are LGHDT and YNNKEL (reference sequence). The V gene end was trimmed by 4 bases and the J gene end by 4 bases; junction bases not matched to a gene: 8.